Listed below are T cell receptor beta chains from one sample, sequenced in a study of somatic mutations in cytotoxic T cells in rheumatoid arthritis. The method was immunoSEQ multiplex PCR; TCRdb's version includes in-frame clones alone and lacks a portion of them. The sample carries approximately 11,000 clones, 65% to 75% recorded once. Input material: CD8+ T cells sorted from blood. The receptor set was obtained from a man aged 65 to 85 in good health. Both conserved end residues are part of each CDR3. A D gene is named only where the DNA matches it firmly. The size of a clone is reported for some rows only, either as once, few or many, or as a class for expanded clones.

cdr3_nt	cdr3_aa	clone_size	j_call	v_call	d_call
TGTGCCAGCAGTGCCTTAGACAGCGAAAATGAAAAACTGTTTTTT	CASSALDSENEKLFF	-	TRBJ1-4	TRBV6-1	-
TGCAGCGCCCGACAGGGCGCTGAAGCTTTCTTT	CSARQGAEAFF	-	TRBJ1-1	TRBV29-1	TRBD1
TGTGCCAGTAGTATAGACGCGGCAGGGGCGTTCTATGGCTACACCTTC	CASSIDAAGAFYGYTF	-	TRBJ1-2	TRBV19	-
TGTGCCAGCAGCCGATCTGGACCAGCGGATACGCAGTATTTT	CASSRSGPADTQYF	-	TRBJ2-3	TRBV11-3	-
TGTGCCAGCAGTTACTCCGGCCCCATGGGGCCCCAGCATTTT	CASSYSGPMGPQHF	-	TRBJ1-5	TRBV6-5	-
TGTGCCAGCAGCTTATCGACAGCAAATCAGCCCCAGCATTTT	CASSLSTANQPQHF	-	TRBJ1-5	TRBV7-2	-
TGTGCCAGCAGTTACTCTTCAGGGGAAGCTTTCTTT	CASSYSSGEAFF	-	TRBJ1-1	TRBV6-5	-
TGTGCAAGTCGGCAACCCGACAGGGGAGCAGAACAGCCCCAGCATTTT	CASRQPDRGAEQPQHF	-	TRBJ1-5	TRBV12-2	-
TGCGCCAGCAGCCTCGAGCGGGGGCCACAGGAGACCCAGTACTTC	CASSLERGPQETQYF	-	TRBJ2-5	TRBV5-1	TRBD2
TGTGCCAGCAGCCAAGATATCGGGGGAAACACCATATATTTT	CASSQDIGGNTIYF	-	TRBJ1-3	TRBV4-2	-
TGTGCCAGCAGCGTAGAGGGAGCTGGGGCCAACGTCCTGACTTTC	CASSVEGAGANVLTF	medium-sized	TRBJ2-6	TRBV9	-
TGTGCCAGCTCGCAGGCGGGGGGGCTTATGAACACTGAAGCTTTCTTT	CASSQAGGLMNTEAFF	-	TRBJ1-1	TRBV18	-
TGTGCCAGCACCTCGGGTAGCGGGAGCTCCTACGAGCAGTACTTC	CASTSGSGSSYEQYF	once	TRBJ2-7	TRBV7-2	TRBD2
TGTGCCAGCAGTGACTCCCCCGGGACAGGGGGCAATGAGCAGTTCTTC	CASSDSPGTGGNEQFF	-	TRBJ2-1	TRBV6-4	TRBD1
TGTGCCAGCAGCTGGGGGACTCGCCCCTACGAGCAGTACTTC	CASSWGTRPYEQYF	-	TRBJ2-7	TRBV5-6	-
TGTGCCAGCAGGACGCTTGGGGAGGTACATGGCTACACCTTC	CASRTLGEVHGYTF	-	TRBJ1-2	TRBV28	-
TGTGCCAGCAGACAGGGATGGGGCAATCAGCCCCAGCATTTT	CASRQGWGNQPQHF	-	TRBJ1-5	TRBV27	-
TGCGCCAGCAGTGACCCGGGGGCTAGCGGGAGGTCCAATGAGCAGTTCTTC	CASSDPGASGRSNEQFF	-	TRBJ2-1	TRBV10-1	TRBD2
TGTGCCAGTAGTATCGCTACAGGGCCCTACGAGCAGTACTTC	CASSIATGPYEQYF	-	TRBJ2-7	TRBV19	-
TGTGCCAGCAGCCAGGGAGGAGGCACTGAAGCTTTCTTT	CASSQGGGTEAFF	-	TRBJ1-1	TRBV2	-
TGTGCCAGTAGTATATGGTACGGTAGCGGGAGTACCTACGAGCAGTACTTC	CASSIWYGSGSTYEQYF	-	TRBJ2-7	TRBV19	TRBD2
TGTGCCAGCCGGCAGGGGGCCTCTGGGGCCAACGTCCTGACTTTC	CASRQGASGANVLTF	-	TRBJ2-6	TRBV5-6	TRBD1
TGTGCCAGTAGTATTACCCCTGAAATTTCCACCAGGGCCTCTTACGAGCAGTACTTC	CASSITPEISTRASYEQYF	-	TRBJ2-7	TRBV19	-
TGTGCCAGCGAGGCCTCCTACAATGAGCAGTTCTTC	CASEASYNEQFF	-	TRBJ2-1	TRBV6-6	-
TGTGCCAGCAGTGACCCAACTAGCGGGGGACTCACAGATACGCAGTATTTT	CASSDPTSGGLTDTQYF	-	TRBJ2-3	TRBV6-1	TRBD2
TGTGCCAGCAGTTCAATAACAGGGGGGATCGGCGAGCAGTACTTC	CASSSITGGIGEQYF	-	TRBJ2-7	TRBV28	TRBD1
TGTGCCAGCAGCCCTACAGGGTCGACCGATGAAAAACTGTTTTTT	CASSPTGSTDEKLFF	-	TRBJ1-4	TRBV7-9	-
TGTGCCAGCAGCGTAGTGGGGGGGGCATCTTCCACAGATACGCAGTATTTT	CASSVVGGASSTDTQYF	-	TRBJ2-3	TRBV9	-
TGTGCCAGCAGTGAAGGCCAGGATGTCAAGCCCCAGCATTTT	CASSEGQDVKPQHF	-	TRBJ1-5	TRBV6-1	-
TGTGCCAGCAGCCAAGGCGGACTCAGCACAGATACGCAGTATTTT	CASSQGGLSTDTQYF	-	TRBJ2-3	TRBV14	-
TGTGCCAGCAGTTACTCAGAACTGTTACTAACCGAGCAGTACTTC	CASSYSELLLTEQYF	-	TRBJ2-7	TRBV6-5	-
TGTGCCTGGAGTGTACCGGGACCCTACAATGAGCAGTTCTTC	CAWSVPGPYNEQFF	-	TRBJ2-1	TRBV30	-